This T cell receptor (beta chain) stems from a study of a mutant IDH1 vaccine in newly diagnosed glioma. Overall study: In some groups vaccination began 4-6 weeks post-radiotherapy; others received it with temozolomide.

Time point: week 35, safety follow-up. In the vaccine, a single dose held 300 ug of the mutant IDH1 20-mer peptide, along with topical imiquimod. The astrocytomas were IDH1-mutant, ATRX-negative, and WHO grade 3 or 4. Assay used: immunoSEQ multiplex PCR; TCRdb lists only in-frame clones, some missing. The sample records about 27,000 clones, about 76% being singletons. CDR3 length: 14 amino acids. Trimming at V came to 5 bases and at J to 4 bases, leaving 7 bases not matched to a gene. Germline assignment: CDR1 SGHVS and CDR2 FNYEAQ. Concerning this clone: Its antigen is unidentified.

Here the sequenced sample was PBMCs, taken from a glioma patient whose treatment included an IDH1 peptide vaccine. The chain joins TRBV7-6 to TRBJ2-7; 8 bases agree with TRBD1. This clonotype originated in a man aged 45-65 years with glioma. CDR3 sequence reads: CASSLGQGGYEQYF. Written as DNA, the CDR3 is TGTGCCAGCAGCCTCGGACAGGGTGGGTACGAGCAGTACTTC.